Included here is one TCR beta chain sequence, with context. Its matching antigen is unknown. This record comes from a study of CXCR3-negative and CXCR3-positive naive CD8 T cells. Whole-study findings and limits: Diversity proved comparably high across both naive subsets and much lower in memory CD8+ cells. CXCR3-expressing naive cells carried TRB CDR3s more hydrophobic than those of CXCR3-negative naive cells.

The method, 5' RACE with UMI labels, was used to prepare the TRB cDNA libraries. TCRdb reprocessed the 5' RACE reads and keeps a single row for each CDR3 protein, giving no DNA. This specimen shows 85,000 to 90,000 distinct CDR3 sequences; the ten leading clones hold roughly 0.89%. CDR3 length: 15 residues. CDR1 is SGDLS, CDR2 YYNGEE, per germline. The source of this sequence is a human donor in good health. Some clones in this sample may be carry-over from other donors' samples. The material sequenced was naive CXCR3+ CD8+ T cells from blood. Described subset: CD45RO-CCR7+CD27+CD95- naive CD8+ T cells expressing CXCR3 (TNR3+). This chain connects TRBV9 to TRBJ2-2; TCRdb's D gene call, TRBD1, goes unchecked for lack of DNA. CDR3 region: CASSGRDIRTGELFF.